Listed here are 9 T cell receptor beta chains from one sample, sequenced in a study of blood T cell repertoires in COVID-19. The assay was immunoSEQ multiplex PCR, and TCRdb's table has in-frame clones only and misses some. The sample has some 140,000 clones; roughly 84% are singletons. The sequencing input was peripheral blood. The receptors derive from a man in his sixties with COVID-19, enrolled during active disease.

This clone appeared a few times. Within the sample, other DNA sequences also encode this same CDR3. V is TRBV11-3 and J is TRBJ2-7, with D uncertain. The germline V gene encodes CDR1 SGHNT and CDR2 YENEEA. CDR3 length: 13 residues. Trimming cost V 1 base and J 3 bases, with 7 bases left between them. The CDR3 DNA reads as TGTGCCAGCAGCTTAGGGGCAGTCTACGAGCAGTACTTC. Protein sequence: CASSLGAVYEQYF.

V usage is TRBV2 and J usage is TRBJ1-5, with TRBD1 matching over 11 bases. The V segment lost 6 bases and the J segment 2 bases; nucleotides outside the gene matches: 9. CDR3 length: 17 amino acids. Germline assignment: CDR1 SNHLY and CDR2 FYNNEI. The CDR3 sequence is CASRAGQGARGNQPQHF. Here the CDR3 DNA reads TGTGCCAGCAGGGCAGGACAGGGGGCGAGGGGCAATCAGCCCCAGCATTTT.

This clone has only a few counts. This chain joins TRBV25-1 and TRBJ1-4; 7 nucleotides line up with TRBD1. In germline, CDR1 is MGHDK, CDR2 SYGVNS. V shed 3 bases and J 2 bases; nucleotides not matched to a gene: 3. This CDR3 is built from 15 residues. CDR3 loop: CASSDLRGTNEKLFF. In DNA, the CDR3 is TGTGCCAGCAGTGACCTCAGGGGGACTAATGAAAAACTGTTTTTT.

A few counts support this clone. The V gene is TRBV28, the J gene TRBJ1-3; 7 nucleotides agree with TRBD1. V dropped 6 bases and J dropped 3; count of bases not matched to a gene: 8. This CDR3 is 15 amino acids long. Looked up from germline, CDR1 is MDHEN and CDR2 is SYDVKM. The CDR3 sequence: CASSLRGLGGNTIYF. DNA for the CDR3: TGTGCCAGCAGCCTGAGGGGGCTTGGTGGAAACACCATATATTTT.

This chain joins TRBV7-8 and TRBJ2-7, with 10 bases lining up with TRBD2. V was pared by 1 base and J by 3 bases, with 3 bases of the junction left unmatched. Germline V CDR1 and CDR2: SGHVS, FQNEAQ. The CDR3 is 15 amino acids. The CDR3 here is CASSLELAGIYEQYF. CDR3 nucleotides: TGTGCCAGCAGCTTAGAACTAGCGGGAATCTACGAGCAGTACTTC.

V and J are TRBV2 and TRBJ1-6; D may be TRBD1 (6 bases). With 3 bases removed from V and 7 bases from J, the gap between germline ends came to 13 bases. The CDR3 spans 15 residues. The germline V gene encodes CDR1 SNHLY and CDR2 FYNNEI. The DNA for the CDR3 is TGTGCCAGCAGTGATTACAGGGTTTTAAATTCACCCCTCCACTTT. This gives the protein CASSDYRVLNSPLHF.

The rearrangement links TRBV30 to TRBJ1-2; TRBD1 agrees at 8 bases. V was clipped by 2 bases and J by 7 bases; unmatched bases: 9. The CDR3 extends over 14 amino acids. Germline CDR1 GTSNPN, CDR2 SVGIG (reference sequence). The CDR3 loop is CAWSQGQGATGYTF. The CDR3 bases are TGTGCCTGGAGTCAGGGGCAGGGGGCGACTGGCTACACCTTC.

J is TRBJ2-1 and V is TRBV24-1; tentative D call: TRBD1 (6 bases). From germline, CDR1 is KGHDR and CDR2 SFDVKD. CDR3 length: 14 amino acids. Trimming removed 3 bases from V and 6 bases from J, with 11 bases in between. This CDR3 reads CATSDTGQSNEQFF. The CDR3, as DNA: TGTGCCACCAGTGATACCGGACAGTCCAATGAGCAGTTCTTC.

The CDR3 DNA follows: TGTGCCAGCGGGCCGAGCTCTGGGGCCAACGTCCTGACTTTC. Amino acids: CASGPSSGANVLTF. The chain has TRBV9 and TRBJ2-6, with no clear D. Germline lookup yields CDR1 SGDLS and CDR2 YYNGEE. This CDR3 region has 14 residues. Trimming took off 7 bases at V and 0 bases at J, with 8 bases between the two ends.